This T cell receptor beta chain was sequenced for a study of molecular identifiers for immune sequencing clone quantification. Naive CD8 library inputs spanned roughly 17,000 to 1,100,000 sorted cells and 10%, 30% or 50% RNA. A CD8+CD4-CCR7+CD45RA+ phenotype served as the sorting definition for naive CD8 T cells. Bulk libraries came from a prior protocol with listed TCR primers. TCRdb recomputed calls from the PCR reads with MiXCR, one row per CDR3 protein. This sample has some 93,000 distinct CDR3 sequences, with approximately 22% found just once. This clonotype was observed many times. This CDR3 spans 15 amino acids. Germline values: CDR1 SGHVS, CDR2 FNYEAQ. Trimming removed 2 bases from V and 0 bases from J, with 9 bases in between.

Sequencing was performed on naive CD8+ T cells from blood, with Jurkat cell RNA spiked in. Indicated subset: FACS-sorted CD8+CD4-CCR7+CD45RA+ naive T cells. The origin of this receptor is a human donor in good health. Some libraries in this study had Jurkat cell RNA spiked in. This chain links TRBV7-6 with TRBJ2-3; no definite D call. The DNA of the CDR3 is TGTGCCAGCAGCTTATTTTTACGGAGCACAGATACGCAGTATTTT. Residues: CASSLFLRSTDTQYF.